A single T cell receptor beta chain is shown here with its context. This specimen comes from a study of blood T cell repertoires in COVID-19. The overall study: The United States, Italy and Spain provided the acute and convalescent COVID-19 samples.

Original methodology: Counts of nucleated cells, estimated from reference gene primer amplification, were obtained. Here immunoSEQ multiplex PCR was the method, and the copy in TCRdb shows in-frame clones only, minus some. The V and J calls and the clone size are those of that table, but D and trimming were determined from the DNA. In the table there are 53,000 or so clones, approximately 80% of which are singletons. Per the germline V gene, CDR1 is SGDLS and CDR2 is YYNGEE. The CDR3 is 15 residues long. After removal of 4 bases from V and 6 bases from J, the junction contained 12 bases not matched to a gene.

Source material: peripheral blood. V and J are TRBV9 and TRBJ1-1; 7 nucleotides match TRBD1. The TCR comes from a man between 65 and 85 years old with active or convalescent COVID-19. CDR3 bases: TGTGCCAGCAGCAGAAGACAGGGCACCGACTCTGAAGCTTTCTTT. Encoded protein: CASSRRQGTDSEAFF.